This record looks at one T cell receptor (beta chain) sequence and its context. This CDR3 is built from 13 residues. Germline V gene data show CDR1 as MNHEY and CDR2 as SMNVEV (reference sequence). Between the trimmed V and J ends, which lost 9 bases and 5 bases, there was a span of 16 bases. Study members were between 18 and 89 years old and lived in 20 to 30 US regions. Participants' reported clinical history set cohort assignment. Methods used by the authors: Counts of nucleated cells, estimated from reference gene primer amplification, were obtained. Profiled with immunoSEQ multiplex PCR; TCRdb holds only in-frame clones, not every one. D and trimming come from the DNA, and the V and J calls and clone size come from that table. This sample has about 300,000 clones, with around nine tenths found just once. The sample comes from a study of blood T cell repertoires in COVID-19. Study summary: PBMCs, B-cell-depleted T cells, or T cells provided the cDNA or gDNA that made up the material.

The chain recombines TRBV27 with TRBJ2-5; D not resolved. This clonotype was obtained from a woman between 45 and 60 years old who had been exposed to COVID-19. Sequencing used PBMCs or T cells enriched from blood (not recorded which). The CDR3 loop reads CASGLFSRETQYF. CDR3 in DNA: TGTGCCAGTGGGCTTTTTAGTAGGGAGACCCAGTACTTC.